This T cell receptor beta chain comes out of a study of blood T cell repertoires in COVID-19. Libraries were prepared by immunoSEQ multiplex PCR; TCRdb keeps only in-frame clonotypes and omits some of them. The table lists approximately 450,000 clones, 85% to 90% of them singletons. The sequencing input was peripheral blood. The receptor was isolated from a woman aged 25 to 39 with acute or convalescent COVID-19.

The CDR3 nucleotides read TGTGCCAGCCGTTCGGGCTACACCTTC. Translated, it gives CASRSGYTF. The chain employs TRBV12-3 or TRBV12-4 and TRBJ1-2; D unclear. V lost 8 bases and J 8 bases, leaving 6 bases between the germline ends. The CDR3 is 9 amino acids.